The 3 T cell receptor beta chains reported below all come from one sample, sequenced in a study of blood T cells in healthy people across ages. With a J-beta primer mix and a sample-barcoded 5' primer, a second PCR ran roughly 6 to 12 cycles. Each CDR3 protein gets one entry after TCRdb re-called the 5' RACE reads with MiXCR. The sample lists under 1 million distinct CDR3 sequences, about 42% occurring once. Sequencing used blood. Every receptor here comes from a man aged 60 to 69 in good health.

The V call is TRBV6-4, the J call TRBJ2-1; 8 nucleotides line up with TRBD2. Germline V CDR1 and CDR2: MRHNA, SNTAGT. The CDR3 is 15 amino acids. The ends lost 2 bases at V and 5 bases at J; junction bases unmatched: 5. The CDR3 loop is CASSDEAGEDNEQFF. The CDR3 DNA sequence: TGTGCCAGCAGTGACGAAGCGGGGGAAGACAATGAGCAGTTCTTC.

This clonotype came up many times. The CDR3 here is CASSFGASDYGYTF. The CDR3 bases are TGCGCCAGCAGCTTTGGGGCCTCGGACTATGGCTACACCTTC. The chain carries TRBV5-1 and TRBJ1-2, with D perhaps matching TRBD1 (5 bases). V lost 2 bases, J lost 3 bases, and 11 bases lay in between. The V gene's germline CDR1 is SGHRS and CDR2 YFSETQ. The CDR3 has 14 residues.

This clonotype was counted a few times. Sequence at one end of the junction differs from germline and may be a read error. V gene TRBV5-1 combines with J gene TRBJ1-6, with D possibly being TRBD1 (5 bases). This CDR3 has 16 amino acids. The germline CDR1 and CDR2 sequences are SGHRS and YFSETQ. The CDR3 region is CASSLSGSGNNSPPHF. The CDR3 coding sequence is TGCGCCAGCAGCTTGTCAGGGAGTGGGAACAATTCACCCCCCCACTTT.